These T cell receptor beta chains were read from a single sample in a study of blood T cell repertoires in COVID-19. TCRdb's table, derived via immunoSEQ multiplex PCR, lists solely in-frame clones and lacks some. This table has roughly 250,000 clones, 84% appearing once. Specimen: peripheral blood. These receptor sequences come from a middle-aged man with acute or convalescent COVID-19. Each CDR3 is given with its conserved first and last residue. D genes are given only for firm matches. The size entry is marked missing in some rows and otherwise reads once, few, many or a size class.

TRBV2,TRBJ2-3,-,TRBD2,TGTGCCAGCAGAAACGGGAGGTCAGATACGCAGTATTTT,CASRNGRSDTQYF
TRBV19,TRBJ1-6,-,-,TGTGCCAGTAGTATCGGACACGTAAATTCACCCCTCCACTTT,CASSIGHVNSPLHF
TRBV6-5,TRBJ2-7,-,-,TGTGCCAGCAGTTCGCGCGGCAGGGTACGGGAGCAGTACTTC,CASSSRGRVREQYF
TRBV5-1,TRBJ2-3,-,-,TGCGCCAGCAGCTTGGTAGGGGATCGCACAGATACGCAGTATTTT,CASSLVGDRTDTQYF
TRBV3-1/TRBV3-2,TRBJ2-5,-,TRBD1,TGTGCCAGCAGCCAAGATATAGGGGGCGGTGTTCGGGAGACCCAGTACTTC,CASSQDIGGGVRETQYF
TRBV29-1,TRBJ1-2,-,-,TGCAGCGAGGGGCCGAGTAACTATGGCTACACCTTC,CSEGPSNYGYTF
TRBV14,TRBJ2-7,once,-,TGTGCCAGCAGCCAAGACTCGTCAGGGGCTTACGAGCAGTACTTC,CASSQDSSGAYEQYF
TRBV15,TRBJ2-1,few,-,TGTGCCACCAGCAGCGGACAGTTATACAATGAGCAGTTCTTC,CATSSGQLYNEQFF
TRBV18,TRBJ1-1,-,TRBD1,TGTGCCAGCTCACCCCTACAGGGGGTGTTCACTGAAGCTTTCTTT,CASSPLQGVFTEAFF
TRBV7-3,TRBJ1-1,-,-,TGTGCCAGCAGTTTACGGTGGCAGGGCAACACTGAAGCTTTCTTT,CASSLRWQGNTEAFF
TRBV7-9,TRBJ2-1,-,TRBD2,TGTGCCAGCAGCTTAGCTGGGGGGGGAGAACCGCAGTTCTTC,CASSLAGGGEPQFF
TRBV5-1,TRBJ2-5,few,TRBD2,TGCGCCAGCAGCTACGGACTAGCGGGCTGGGAGACCCAGTACTTC,CASSYGLAGWETQYF
TRBV28,TRBJ1-1,-,TRBD1,TGTGCCAGCACCTCTACCGGGACAGGGCGGACTGAAGCTTTCTTT,CASTSTGTGRTEAFF
TRBV12-3/TRBV12-4,TRBJ1-1,-,-,TGTGCCAGCAGTTTATGGGCAGGTGAAGCTTTCTTT,CASSLWAGEAFF
TRBV20-1,TRBJ2-1,few,TRBD2,TGCAGTGCTAGAGGGACTAGTGAGCAGTTCTTC,CSARGTSEQFF
TRBV3-1/TRBV3-2,TRBJ2-3,-,-,TGTGCCAGCAGCCCCAGGAAAGCTACGCAGTATTTT,CASSPRKATQYF
TRBV15,TRBJ1-1,-,-,TGTGCCACCAGCAGAGAATCGGGAGAGGAGGCTTTCTTT,CATSRESGEEAFF
TRBV6-5,TRBJ1-2,-,-,TGTGCCAGCACCAAAGGTCGGGACACCTATGGCTACACCTTC,CASTKGRDTYGYTF
TRBV14,TRBJ2-1,-,TRBD1,TGTGCCAGCAGCCAAGAGTCAGGGGGCTCCTACAATGAGCAGTTCTTC,CASSQESGGSYNEQFF
TRBV6-1,TRBJ1-6,-,TRBD1,TGTGCCAGCAGTGGCCCCGGGACAGGGGGCGGGTCACCCCTCCACTTT,CASSGPGTGGGSPLHF
TRBV19,TRBJ2-1,-,TRBD1,TGTGCCAGTAGTCACCCCGGGACAGGGGGAACGAGCTCCTACAATGAGCAGTTCTTC,CASSHPGTGGTSSYNEQFF
TRBV9,TRBJ2-2,-,TRBD2,TGTGCCAGCAGCGTAGGTGGGACTAGCGCGAACACCGGGGAGCTGTTTTTT,CASSVGGTSANTGELFF
TRBV6-5,TRBJ1-2,-,-,TGTGCCAGCAGTTACTCGTCAGGCCCCTATGGCTACACCTTC,CASSYSSGPYGYTF
TRBV30,TRBJ2-5,-,-,TGTGCCTGGAGTATCAGGGTTGGGGAGACCCAGTACTTC,CAWSIRVGETQYF
TRBV27,TRBJ2-7,many,TRBD2,TGTGCCAGCAGTTTAACGGCGGGAGTAGTCCACGAGCAGTACTTC,CASSLTAGVVHEQYF
TRBV18,TRBJ2-7,few,TRBD1,TGTGCCAGCTCTCCGGACAGGCGGGTCGAGCAGTACTTC,CASSPDRRVEQYF
TRBV30,TRBJ1-2,-,-,TGTGCCTGGAGCTTCTTCATAGAACCGCATGGCTACACCTTC,CAWSFFIEPHGYTF
TRBV4-1,TRBJ1-5,once,-,TGCGCCAGCAGCCAAGCAGGGGACTACAATCAGCCCCAGCATTTT,CASSQAGDYNQPQHF
TRBV28,TRBJ1-5,-,-,TGTGCCAGCAGTTTAGGTACAGGGAAGCTCCCTCAGCCCCAGCATTTT,CASSLGTGKLPQPQHF
TRBV6-5,TRBJ2-7,-,-,TGTGCCAGCAGTTACTCCCAAGACAACTACGAGCAGTACTTC,CASSYSQDNYEQYF
TRBV6-2/TRBV6-3,TRBJ2-3,-,-,TGTGCCAGCAGTTCTTCCCTATCGGGGGACACAGATACGCAGTATTTT,CASSSSLSGDTDTQYF
TRBV6-1,TRBJ1-2,once,-,TGTGCCAGCAGTGAACCCGCAGGGGTTAACTATGGCTACACCTTC,CASSEPAGVNYGYTF
TRBV5-1,TRBJ2-4,-,TRBD2,TGCGCCAGCAGCGTGACTAGCGGGCGGGCGAACATTCAGTACTTC,CASSVTSGRANIQYF
TRBV19,TRBJ2-7,-,TRBD1,TGTGCCAGTAGCTATACCGGGACAGGGCCTGCCGAGCAGTACTTC,CASSYTGTGPAEQYF
TRBV19,TRBJ2-1,-,TRBD2,TGTGCCAGTAGTTCACTAGCGGATCAAGCCAATGAGCAGTTCTTC,CASSSLADQANEQFF
TRBV18,TRBJ2-5,-,TRBD2,TGTGCCAGCTCACCCCAACTAGCGGACAGAGGGGAGACCCAGTACTTC,CASSPQLADRGETQYF
TRBV2,TRBJ2-1,few,-,TGTGCCAGCAGGTTAGCGGACTTACGGGATGAGCAGTTCTTC,CASRLADLRDEQFF
TRBV19,TRBJ1-1,-,-,TGTGCCAGTAGTAGGAGGACTGAAGCTTTCTTT,CASSRRTEAFF
TRBV19,TRBJ1-2,-,TRBD1,TGTGCCAGTAGTATCCCGGGACAGGGGGCGAGCTACACCTTC,CASSIPGQGASYTF
TRBV10-3,TRBJ1-1,once,TRBD1,TGTGCCATCAGATTGGGACAGGTGAACACTGAAGCTTTCTTT,CAIRLGQVNTEAFF
TRBV5-1,TRBJ1-3,-,-,TGCGCCAGCAGCAAATCAGGAACCTCTGGAAACACCATATATTTT,CASSKSGTSGNTIYF
TRBV6-1,TRBJ1-5,-,-,TGTGCCAGCAGTGATTCGGGATATCAGCCCCAGCATTTT,CASSDSGYQPQHF
TRBV13,TRBJ2-7,-,TRBD1,TGTGCCAGCAGCCCACGGGACAGAGGTTACGAGCAGTACTTC,CASSPRDRGYEQYF
TRBV3-1/TRBV3-2,TRBJ1-5,-,-,TGTGCCAGCAGCCAAGGTGGGAGGAGCAATCAGCCCCAGCATTTT,CASSQGGRSNQPQHF
TRBV4-1,TRBJ1-5,-,-,TGCGCCAGCAGCCAAGAAGCCCAGGGTCGTAATCAGCCCCAGCATTTT,CASSQEAQGRNQPQHF
TRBV9,TRBJ1-1,once,-,TGTGCCAGCAGCTCACAGGGAGTCACTGAAGCTTTCTTT,CASSSQGVTEAFF
TRBV5-1,TRBJ1-1,-,TRBD1,TGCGCCAGCAGCCCCAGACAGGGAGACACTGAAGCTTTCTTT,CASSPRQGDTEAFF
TRBV5-1,TRBJ1-1,-,TRBD1,TGCGCCAGCAGCTTGAACGGACAGGGGAGGAACACTGAAGCTTTCTTT,CASSLNGQGRNTEAFF
TRBV7-8,TRBJ2-5,once,TRBD1,TGTGCCAGCAGCGCCGGACAGGGGTTGGTGACCCAGTACTTC,CASSAGQGLVTQYF
TRBV7-2,TRBJ1-2,few,-,TGTGCCAGCAGCTTGCGAGTGCCCACTTCTTCTAACTATGGCTACACCTTC,CASSLRVPTSSNYGYTF
TRBV25-1,TRBJ2-2,-,TRBD1,TGTGCCAGCAGTGAATTGGAGAAGGGGGCGATCACCGGGGAGCTGTTTTTT,CASSELEKGAITGELFF
TRBV19,TRBJ2-5,-,-,TGTGCCAGTAGTTCTCGGGACTTCCAAGAGACCCAGTACTTC,CASSSRDFQETQYF
TRBV6-5,TRBJ1-4,-,-,TGTGCCAGCAGTTACCACATGAGGGCTATTGAAAAACTGTTTTTT,CASSYHMRAIEKLFF
TRBV29-1,TRBJ1-5,-,TRBD1,TGCAGCGTTGAACAGGGGGCCAGTCAGCCCCAGCATTTT,CSVEQGASQPQHF